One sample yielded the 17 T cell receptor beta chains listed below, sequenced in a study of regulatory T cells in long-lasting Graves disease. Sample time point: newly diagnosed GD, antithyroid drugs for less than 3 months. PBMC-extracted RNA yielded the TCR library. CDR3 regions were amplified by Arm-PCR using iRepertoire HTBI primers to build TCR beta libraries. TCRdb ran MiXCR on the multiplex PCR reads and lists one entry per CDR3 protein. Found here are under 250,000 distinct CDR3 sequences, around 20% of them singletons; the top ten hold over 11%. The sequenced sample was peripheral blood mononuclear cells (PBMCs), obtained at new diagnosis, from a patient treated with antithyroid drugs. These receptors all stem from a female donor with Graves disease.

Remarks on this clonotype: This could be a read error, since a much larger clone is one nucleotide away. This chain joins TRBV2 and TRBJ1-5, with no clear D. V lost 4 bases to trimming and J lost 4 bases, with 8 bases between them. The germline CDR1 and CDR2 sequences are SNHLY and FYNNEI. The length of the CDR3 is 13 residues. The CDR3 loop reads CASSGPLNQPQHF. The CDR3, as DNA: TGTGCCAGCAGTGGGCCCTTAAATCAGCCCCAGCATTTT.

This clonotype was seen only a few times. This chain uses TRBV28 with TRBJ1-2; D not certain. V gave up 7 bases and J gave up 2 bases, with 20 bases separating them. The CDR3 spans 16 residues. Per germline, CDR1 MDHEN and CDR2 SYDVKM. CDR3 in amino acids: CASTTGPGSSNYGYTF. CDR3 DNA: TGTGCCAGCACCACTGGGCCCGGGTCCTCAAACTATGGCTACACCTTC.

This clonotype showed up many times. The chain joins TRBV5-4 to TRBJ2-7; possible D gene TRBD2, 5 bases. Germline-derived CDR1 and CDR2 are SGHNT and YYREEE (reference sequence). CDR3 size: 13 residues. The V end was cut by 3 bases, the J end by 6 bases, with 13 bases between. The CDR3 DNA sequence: TGTGCCAGCAGCTCGATTGGGAGAGGCGAGCAGTACTTC. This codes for CASSSIGRGEQYF. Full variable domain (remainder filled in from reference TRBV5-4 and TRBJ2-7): ETGVTQSPTHLIKTRGQQVTLRCSSQSGHNTVSWYQQALGQGPQFIFQYYREEENGRGNFPPRFSGLQFPNYSSELNVNALELDDSALYLCASSSIGRGEQYFGPGTRLTVT.

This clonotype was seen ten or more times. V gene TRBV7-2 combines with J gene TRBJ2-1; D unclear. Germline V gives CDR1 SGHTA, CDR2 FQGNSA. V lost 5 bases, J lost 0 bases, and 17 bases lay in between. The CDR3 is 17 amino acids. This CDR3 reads CASSTQGRVASYNEQFF. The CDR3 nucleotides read TGTGCCAGCAGCACGCAAGGTAGGGTTGCCTCCTACAATGAGCAGTTCTTC.

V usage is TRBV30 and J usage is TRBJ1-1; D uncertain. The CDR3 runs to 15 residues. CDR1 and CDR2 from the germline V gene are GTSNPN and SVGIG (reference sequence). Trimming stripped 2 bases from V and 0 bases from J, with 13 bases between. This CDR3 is CAWSSGEHMNTEAFF. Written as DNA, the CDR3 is TGTGCCTGGAGTTCGGGAGAACACATGAACACTGAAGCTTTCTTT. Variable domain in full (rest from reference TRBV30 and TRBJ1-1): SQTIHQWPATLVQPVGSPLSLECTVEGTSNPNLYWYRQAAGRGLQLLFYSVGIGQISSEVPQNLSASRPQDRQFILSSKKLLLSDSGFYLCAWSSGEHMNTEAFFGQGTRLTVV.

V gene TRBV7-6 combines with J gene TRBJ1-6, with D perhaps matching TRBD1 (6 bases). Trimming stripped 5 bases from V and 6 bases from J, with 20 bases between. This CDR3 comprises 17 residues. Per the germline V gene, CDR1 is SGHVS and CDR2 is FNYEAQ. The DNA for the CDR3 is TGTGCCAGCAGCCCAAGAACAGGGAGCTCGGGTAATTCACCCCTCCACTTT. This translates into CASSPRTGSSGNSPLHF. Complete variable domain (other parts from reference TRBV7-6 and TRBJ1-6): GAGVSQSPRYKVTKRGQDVALRCDPISGHVSLYWYRQALGQGPEFLTYFNYEAQQDKSGLPNDRFSAERPEGSISTLTIQRTEQRDSAMYRCASSPRTGSSGNSPLHFGNGTRLTVT.

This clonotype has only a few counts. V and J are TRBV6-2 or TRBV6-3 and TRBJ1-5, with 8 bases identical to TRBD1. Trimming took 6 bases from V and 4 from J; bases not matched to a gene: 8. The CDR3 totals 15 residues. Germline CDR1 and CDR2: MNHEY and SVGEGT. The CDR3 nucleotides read TGTGCCAGCAGAGCAACAGGGGGTAATAATCAGCCCCAGCATTTT. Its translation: CASRATGGNNQPQHF.

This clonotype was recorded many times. This chain's CDR3 is CATSRDRRQETQYF. The CDR3 DNA reads as TGTGCCACCAGCAGAGATAGGAGACAGGAGACCCAGTACTTC. This chain connects TRBV15 to TRBJ2-5; TRBD1 might be the D (5 bases). In germline, CDR1 is LNHNV, CDR2 YYDKDF (reference sequence). Trimming cost V 0 bases and J 5 bases, with 10 bases left between them. The CDR3 length is 14 residues.

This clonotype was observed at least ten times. In DNA form, the CDR3 reads TGTGCCAGCAGACCCGCTGGAGACAGCTCCTATAATTCACCCCTCCACTTT. It yields the protein CASRPAGDSSYNSPLHF. V and J are TRBV6-1 and TRBJ1-6; TRBD1 might be the D (5 bases). CDR1 MNHNS and CDR2 SASEGT come from the germline V gene. The V gene lost 6 bases and the J gene lost 0 bases, with 15 bases spanning the gap. The CDR3 covers 17 residues.

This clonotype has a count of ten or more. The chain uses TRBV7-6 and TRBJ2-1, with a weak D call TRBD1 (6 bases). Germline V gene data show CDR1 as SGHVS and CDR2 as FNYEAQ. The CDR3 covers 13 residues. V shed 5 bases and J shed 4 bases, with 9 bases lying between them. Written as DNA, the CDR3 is TGTGCCAGCAGCGAACAGGGTTACAATGAGCAGTTCTTC. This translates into CASSEQGYNEQFF. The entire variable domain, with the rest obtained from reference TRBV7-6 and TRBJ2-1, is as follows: GAGVSQSPRYKVTKRGQDVALRCDPISGHVSLYWYRQALGQGPEFLTYFNYEAQQDKSGLPNDRFSAERPEGSISTLTIQRTEQRDSAMYRCASSEQGYNEQFFGPGTRLTVL.

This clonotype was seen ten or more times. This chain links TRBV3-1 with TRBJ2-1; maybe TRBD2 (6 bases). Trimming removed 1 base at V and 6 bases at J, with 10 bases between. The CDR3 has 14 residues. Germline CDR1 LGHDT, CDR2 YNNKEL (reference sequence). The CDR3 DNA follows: TGTGCCAGCAGCCAAGTGACTAGAGGCAATGAGCAGTTCTTC. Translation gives CASSQVTRGNEQFF.

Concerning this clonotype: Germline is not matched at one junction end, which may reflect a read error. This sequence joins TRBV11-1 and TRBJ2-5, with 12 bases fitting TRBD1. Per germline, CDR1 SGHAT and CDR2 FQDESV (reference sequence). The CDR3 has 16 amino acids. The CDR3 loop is CASSSPGQGARETQHF. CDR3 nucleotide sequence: TGTGCCAGCAGCTCTCCGGGACAGGGGGCTAGGGAGACCCAGCACTTC.

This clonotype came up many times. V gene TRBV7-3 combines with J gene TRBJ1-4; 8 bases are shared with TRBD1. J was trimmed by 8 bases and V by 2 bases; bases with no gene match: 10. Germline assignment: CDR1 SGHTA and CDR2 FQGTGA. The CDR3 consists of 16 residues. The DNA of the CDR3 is TGTGCCAGCAGCTTAGGACCGCAGGGGGCAGGCGAAAAACTGTTTTTT. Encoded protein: CASSLGPQGAGEKLFF. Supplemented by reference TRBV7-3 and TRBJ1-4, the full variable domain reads GAGVSQTPSNKVTEKGKYVELRCDPISGHTALYWYRQSLGQGPEFLIYFQGTGAADDSGLPNDRFFAVRPEGSVSTLKIQRTERGDSAVYLCASSLGPQGAGEKLFFGSGTQLSVL.

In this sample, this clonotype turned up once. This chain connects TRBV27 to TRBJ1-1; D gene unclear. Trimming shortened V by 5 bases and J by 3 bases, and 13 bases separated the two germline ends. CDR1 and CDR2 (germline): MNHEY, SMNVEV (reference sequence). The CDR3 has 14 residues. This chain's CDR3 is CASSPLGPYTEAFF. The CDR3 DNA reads TGTGCCAGCAGTCCACTAGGGCCCTACACTGAAGCTTTCTTT.

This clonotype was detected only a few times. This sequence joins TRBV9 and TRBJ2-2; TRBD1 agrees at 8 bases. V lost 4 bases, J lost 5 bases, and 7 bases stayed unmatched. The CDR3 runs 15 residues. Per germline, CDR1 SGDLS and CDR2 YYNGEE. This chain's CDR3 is CASSSGQGGTGELFF. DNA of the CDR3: TGTGCCAGCAGCTCTGGACAGGGTGGAACCGGGGAGCTGTTTTTT.

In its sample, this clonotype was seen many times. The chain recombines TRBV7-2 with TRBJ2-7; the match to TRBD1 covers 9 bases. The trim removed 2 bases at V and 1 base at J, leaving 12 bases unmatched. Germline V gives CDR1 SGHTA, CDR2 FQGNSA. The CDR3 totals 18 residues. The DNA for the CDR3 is TGTGCCAGCAGCTTAAAGGGGTCCACAGGGGGCTTTTCCTACGAGCAGTACTTC. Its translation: CASSLKGSTGGFSYEQYF.

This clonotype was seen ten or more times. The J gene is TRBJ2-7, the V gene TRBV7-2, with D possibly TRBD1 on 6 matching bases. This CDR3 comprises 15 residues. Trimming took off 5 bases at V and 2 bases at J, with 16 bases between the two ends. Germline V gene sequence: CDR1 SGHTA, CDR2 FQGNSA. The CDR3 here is CASSREGRGPYEQYF. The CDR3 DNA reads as TGTGCCAGCAGCAGAGAGGGCAGGGGCCCCTACGAGCAGTACTTC. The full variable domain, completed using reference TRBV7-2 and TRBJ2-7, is GAGVSQSPSNKVTEKGKDVELRCDPISGHTALYWYRQSLGQGLEFLIYFQGNSAPDKSGLPSDRFSAERTGGSVSTLTIQRTQQEDSAVYLCASSREGRGPYEQYFGPGTRLTVT.